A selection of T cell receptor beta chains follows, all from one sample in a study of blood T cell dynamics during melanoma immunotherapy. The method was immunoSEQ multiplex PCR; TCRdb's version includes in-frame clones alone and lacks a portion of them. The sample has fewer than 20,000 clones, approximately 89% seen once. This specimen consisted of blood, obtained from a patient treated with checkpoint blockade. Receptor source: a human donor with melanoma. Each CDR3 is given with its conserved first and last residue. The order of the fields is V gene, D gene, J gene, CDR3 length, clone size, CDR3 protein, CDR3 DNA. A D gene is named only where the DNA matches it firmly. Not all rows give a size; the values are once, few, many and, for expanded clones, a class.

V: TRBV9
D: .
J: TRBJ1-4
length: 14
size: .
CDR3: CASSITPSNEKLFF
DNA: TGTGCCAGCAGCATCACCCCAAGTAATGAAAAACTGTTTTTT

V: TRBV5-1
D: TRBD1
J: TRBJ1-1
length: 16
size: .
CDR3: CASSLGDRVRLGEAFF
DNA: TGCGCCAGCAGCTTGGGGGACAGGGTGCGACTGGGTGAAGCTTTCTTT

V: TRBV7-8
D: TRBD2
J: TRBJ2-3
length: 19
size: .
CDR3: CASSLRAPASGGLVDTQYF
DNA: TGTGCCAGCAGCTTACGAGCCCCCGCTAGCGGGGGGTTGGTGGATACGCAGTATTTT

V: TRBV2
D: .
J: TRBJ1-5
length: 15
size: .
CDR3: CASRPNPGLNQPQHF
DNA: TGTGCCAGCAGACCCAACCCCGGACTCAATCAGCCCCAGCATTTT

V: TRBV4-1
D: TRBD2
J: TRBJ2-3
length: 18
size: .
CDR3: CASSQEGLGGASTDTQYF
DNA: TGCGCCAGCAGCCAAGAAGGTCTCGGGGGGGCTAGCACAGATACGCAGTATTTT

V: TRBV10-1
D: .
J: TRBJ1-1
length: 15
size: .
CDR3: CASSESAAGNTEAFF
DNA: TGCGCCAGCAGTGAGTCAGCGGCAGGCAACACTGAAGCTTTCTTT

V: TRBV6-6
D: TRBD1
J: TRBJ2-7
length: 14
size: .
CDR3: CASSPGQGAREQYF
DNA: TGTGCCAGCAGTCCGGGACAGGGGGCGCGAGAGCAGTACTTC

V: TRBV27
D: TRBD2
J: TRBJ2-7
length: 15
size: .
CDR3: CASRVTSGQTYEQYF
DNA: TGTGCCAGCAGGGTTACTAGCGGCCAAACCTACGAGCAGTACTTC

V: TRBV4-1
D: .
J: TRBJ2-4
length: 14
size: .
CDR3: CASSQVTGIGIQYF
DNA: TGCGCCAGCAGCCAAGTTACCGGGATAGGGATTCAGTACTTC

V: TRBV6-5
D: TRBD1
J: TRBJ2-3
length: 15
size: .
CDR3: CASSRQGARTDTQYF
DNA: TGTGCCAGCAGTCGACAGGGGGCGCGCACAGATACGCAGTATTTT

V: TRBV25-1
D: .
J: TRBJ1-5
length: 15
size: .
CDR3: CASSEGGAGYQPQHF
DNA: TGTGCCAGCAGTGAGGGGGGCGCGGGGTATCAGCCCCAGCATTTT

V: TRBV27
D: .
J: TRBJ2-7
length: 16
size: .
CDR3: CASSPPGPPAGNEQYF
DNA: TGTGCCAGCAGTCCCCCGGGACCCCCGGCAGGGAACGAGCAGTACTTC

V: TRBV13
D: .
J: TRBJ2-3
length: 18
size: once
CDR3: CASSSRRSDGTRAVTQYF
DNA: TGTGCCAGCAGCAGCCGGCGCAGCGACGGGACGCGCGCGGTGACGCAGTATTTT

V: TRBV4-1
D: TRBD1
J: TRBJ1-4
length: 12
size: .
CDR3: CASSQRTGRMFF
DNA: TGCGCCAGCAGCCAACGGACAGGGAGGATGTTTTTT

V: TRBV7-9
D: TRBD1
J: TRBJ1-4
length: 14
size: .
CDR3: CASSDRATNEKLFF
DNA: TGTGCCAGCAGTGACAGGGCAACTAATGAAAAACTGTTTTTT

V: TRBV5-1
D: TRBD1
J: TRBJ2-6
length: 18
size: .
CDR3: CASSSTGTGTSGANVLTF
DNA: TGCGCCAGCAGCTCCACCGGGACAGGGACTTCCGGGGCCAACGTCCTGACTTTC

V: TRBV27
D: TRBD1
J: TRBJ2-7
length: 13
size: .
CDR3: CASSFRGQNEQYF
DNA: TGTGCCAGCAGTTTCAGGGGGCAAAACGAGCAGTACTTC

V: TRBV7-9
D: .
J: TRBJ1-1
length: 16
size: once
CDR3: CASSLVAGAGRTEAFF
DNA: TGTGCCAGCAGCTTAGTAGCCGGGGCCGGGAGGACTGAAGCTTTCTTT

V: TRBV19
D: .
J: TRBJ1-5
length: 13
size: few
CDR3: CASTPFENQPQHF
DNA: TGTGCCAGTACCCCATTCGAAAATCAGCCCCAGCATTTT

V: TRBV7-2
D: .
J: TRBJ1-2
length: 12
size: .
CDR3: CASSLGFDGYTF
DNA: TGTGCCAGCAGCTTGGGCTTTGATGGCTACACCTTC

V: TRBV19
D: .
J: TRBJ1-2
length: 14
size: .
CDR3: CASRPGTSDYGYTF
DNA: TGTGCCAGTAGACCTGGGACCTCGGACTATGGCTACACCTTC

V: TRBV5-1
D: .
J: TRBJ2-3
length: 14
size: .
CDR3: CASSFWTGTDTQYF
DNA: TGCGCCAGCAGCTTCTGGACTGGCACAGATACGCAGTATTTT

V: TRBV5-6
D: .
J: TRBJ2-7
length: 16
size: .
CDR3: CASSLSPGGNTYEQYF
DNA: TGTGCCAGCAGCTTGTCCCCCGGAGGGAACACCTACGAGCAGTACTTC

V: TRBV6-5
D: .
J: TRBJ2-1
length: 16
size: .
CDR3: CASSYSPRGSHNEQFF
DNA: TGTGCCAGCAGTTACTCCCCCCGGGGTAGCCACAATGAGCAGTTCTTC

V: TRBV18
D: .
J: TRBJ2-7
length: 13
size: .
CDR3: CASSPESSAEQYF
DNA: TGTGCCAGCTCACCAGAATCGTCAGCCGAGCAGTACTTC

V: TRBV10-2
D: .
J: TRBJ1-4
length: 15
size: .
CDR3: CASTDGRPSSEKLFF
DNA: TGCGCCAGCACCGACGGACGGCCTTCGAGTGAAAAACTGTTTTTT

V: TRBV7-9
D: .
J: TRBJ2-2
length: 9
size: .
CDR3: CASSSQVFF
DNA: TGTGCCAGCAGCTCCCAAGTGTTTTTT

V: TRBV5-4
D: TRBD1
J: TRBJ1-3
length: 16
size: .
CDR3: CASSLGQGLSGNTIYF
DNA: TGTGCCAGCAGCTTGGGACAGGGGCTCTCTGGAAACACCATATATTTT

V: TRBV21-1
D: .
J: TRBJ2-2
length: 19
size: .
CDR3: CASSKGGLAGGMDTGELFF
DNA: TGTGCCAGCAGCAAAGGGGGACTAGCGGGAGGAATGGACACCGGGGAGCTGTTTTTT

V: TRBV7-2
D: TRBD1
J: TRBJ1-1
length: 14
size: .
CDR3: CASTLQGGNTEAFF
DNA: TGTGCCAGCACCTTACAGGGGGGGAACACTGAAGCTTTCTTT

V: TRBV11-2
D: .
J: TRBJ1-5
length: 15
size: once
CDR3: CASSSDGGSNQPQHF
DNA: TGTGCCAGCAGCTCGGACGGTGGGAGCAATCAGCCCCAGCATTTT

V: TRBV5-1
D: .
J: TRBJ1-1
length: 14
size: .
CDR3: CASSLGAVNTEAFF
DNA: TGCGCCAGCAGCTTGGGGGCAGTCAACACTGAAGCTTTCTTT

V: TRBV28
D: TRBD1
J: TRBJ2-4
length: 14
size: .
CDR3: CASSLPGQGPIQYF
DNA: TGTGCCAGCAGTCTCCCGGGACAGGGGCCCATTCAGTACTTC

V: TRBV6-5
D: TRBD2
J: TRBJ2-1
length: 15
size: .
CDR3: CASRGLAGSGNEQFF
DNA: TGTGCCAGCAGGGGACTAGCTGGGAGTGGCAATGAGCAGTTCTTC

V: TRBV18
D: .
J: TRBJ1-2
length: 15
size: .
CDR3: CASSPLDFSGYGYTF
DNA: TGTGCCAGCTCACCGTTGGACTTTTCGGGCTATGGCTACACCTTC

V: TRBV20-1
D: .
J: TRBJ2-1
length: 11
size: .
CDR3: CSARRYNEQFF
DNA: TGCAGTGCCCGACGGTACAATGAGCAGTTCTTC

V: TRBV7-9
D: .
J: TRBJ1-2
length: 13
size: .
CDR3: CASESDSGYGYTF
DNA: TGTGCCAGCGAGTCCGACAGCGGGTATGGCTACACCTTC

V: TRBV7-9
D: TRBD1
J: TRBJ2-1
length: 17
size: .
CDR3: CASSTLGQGPKGNEQFF
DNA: TGTGCCAGCAGCACCCTGGGACAGGGGCCGAAGGGGAATGAGCAGTTCTTC

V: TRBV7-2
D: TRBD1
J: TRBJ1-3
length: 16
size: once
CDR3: CVSSLHRQGSGNTIYF
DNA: TGTGTCAGCAGCTTACACAGACAGGGTTCTGGAAACACCATATATTTT

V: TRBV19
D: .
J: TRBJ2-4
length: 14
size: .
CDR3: CASSPGPAPGIQYF
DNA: TGTGCCAGTAGTCCTGGGCCGGCGCCGGGCATTCAGTACTTC

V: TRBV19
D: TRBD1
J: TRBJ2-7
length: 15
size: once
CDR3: CASSADIGTVYEQYF
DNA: TGTGCCAGTAGTGCGGATATTGGGACAGTCTACGAGCAGTACTTC

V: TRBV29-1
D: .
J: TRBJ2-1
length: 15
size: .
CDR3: CSVEGGESTYNEQFF
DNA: TGCAGCGTTGAAGGGGGGGAGTCTACCTACAATGAGCAGTTCTTC

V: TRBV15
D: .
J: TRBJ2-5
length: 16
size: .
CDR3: CATSRDRAATEETQYF
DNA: TGTGCCACCAGCAGAGATAGAGCAGCAACTGAAGAGACCCAGTACTTC

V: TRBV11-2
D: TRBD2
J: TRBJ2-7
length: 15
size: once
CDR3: CASSVGLAPSYEQYF
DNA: TGTGCCAGCAGCGTAGGACTAGCGCCGAGCTACGAGCAGTACTTC

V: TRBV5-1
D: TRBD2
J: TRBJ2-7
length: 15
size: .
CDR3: CASSLEAGGAYEQYF
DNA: TGCGCCAGCAGCTTGGAGGCGGGAGGGGCCTACGAGCAGTACTTC

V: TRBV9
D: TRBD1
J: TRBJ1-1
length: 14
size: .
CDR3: CASSVEGRGTEAFF
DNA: TGTGCCAGCAGCGTAGAAGGCAGGGGGACTGAAGCTTTCTTT

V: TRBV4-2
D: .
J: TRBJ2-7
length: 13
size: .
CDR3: CASSSGGRGEQYF
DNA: TGTGCCAGCAGCAGTGGGGGGAGAGGCGAGCAGTACTTC

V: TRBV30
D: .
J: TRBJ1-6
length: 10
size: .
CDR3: CAEGESPLHF
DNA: TGTGCCGAGGGAGAATCACCCCTCCACTTT

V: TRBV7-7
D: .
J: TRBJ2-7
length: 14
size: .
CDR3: CASSTRLDSGEQYF
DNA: TGTGCTAGCAGCACCCGCCTGGATTCTGGAGAGCAGTACTTC

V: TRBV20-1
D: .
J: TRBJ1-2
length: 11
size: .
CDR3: CSAHSVYGYTF
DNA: TGCAGTGCCCACAGCGTCTATGGCTACACCTTC

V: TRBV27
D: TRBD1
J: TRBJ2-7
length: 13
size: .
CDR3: CASSLNRGHEQYF
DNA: TGTGCCAGCAGTTTGAACAGGGGCCACGAGCAGTACTTC

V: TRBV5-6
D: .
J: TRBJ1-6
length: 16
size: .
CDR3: CASSPRVGIYNSPLHF
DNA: TGTGCCAGCAGCCCTCGGGTCGGGATCTATAATTCACCCCTCCACTTT

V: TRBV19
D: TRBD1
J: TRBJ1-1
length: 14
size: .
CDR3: CASSTGTGLTEAFF
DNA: TGTGCCAGTAGTACCGGGACAGGGCTCACTGAAGCTTTCTTT